The 22 T cell receptor beta chains reported below all come from one sample, sequenced in a study of T-cell reconstitution after alpha-beta-depleted transplantation in children. Unique molecular identifiers were incorporated during preparation of the TCRbeta library. TCRdb reprocessed the PCR reads with MiXCR, giving one entry per CDR3 protein. Among fewer than 250,000 distinct CDR3 sequences listed, 6.5% to 9% were seen once. This sample comprised PBMCs, mostly from graft donor cells, obtained 180 days after TCRalphabeta/CD19-depleted stem cell transplant. These receptors were obtained from a male patient aged 10 to 17 who had a stem cell transplant for acute lymphoblastic leukemia, so the T cells may come from the graft donor.

This clonotype was counted ten times or more. The J gene is TRBJ2-1, the V gene TRBV9; weak D call: TRBD1 (6 bases). This CDR3 is built from 15 residues. Trimming stripped 0 bases from V and 8 bases from J, with 15 bases between. The germline CDR1 and CDR2 sequences are SGDLS and YYNGEE. This CDR3 reads CASSVEVGALDEQFF. The CDR3 DNA sequence: TGTGCCAGCAGCGTAGAGGTGGGGGCGCTGGATGAGCAGTTCTTC.

This clonotype was detected ten times or more. This chain joins TRBV5-1 and TRBJ2-5, with unresolved D. Germline CDR1 SGHRS, CDR2 YFSETQ. The V end lost 0 bases, the J end lost 0 bases, and 6 bases lay between the germline ends. This CDR3 is 14 amino acids long. In DNA form, the CDR3 reads TGCGCCAGCAGCTTGGCCAACGACCAAGAGACCCAGTACTTC. Translating gives CASSLANDQETQYF.

A few counts support this clonotype. V and J are TRBV27 and TRBJ1-1; no reliable D call. The CDR3 totals 17 residues. CDR1 MNHEY and CDR2 SMNVEV come from the germline V gene (reference sequence). With 0 bases removed from V and 7 bases from J, the gap between germline ends came to 21 bases. The CDR3 DNA reads as TGTGCCAGCAGTTTATCGGGGAGAGACCGTCTTGAAAATGAAGCTTTCTTT. Protein: CASSLSGRDRLENEAFF.

This clonotype occurred many times. V gene TRBV5-1 combines with J gene TRBJ2-2; 8 bases map to TRBD1. CDR1 SGHRS and CDR2 YFSETQ come from the germline V gene. The V gene end was trimmed by 6 bases and the J gene end by 6 bases; junction bases not matched to a gene: 10. The CDR3 loop spans 15 amino acids. Here the CDR3 reads CASTLGTGYPGELFF. CDR3 nucleotides: TGCGCCAGCACCTTAGGGACAGGTTATCCCGGGGAGCTGTTTTTT.

This clonotype was detected ten times or more. The rearrangement joins TRBV6-4 to TRBJ1-3; TRBD1 is a possible D gene (5 bases). The V and J ends lost 10 bases and 3 bases respectively, with 13 bases between them. The CDR3 covers 13 residues. Germline CDR1 is MRHNA and CDR2 is SNTAGT. The CDR3 loop is CAILKGYGNTIYF. In DNA, the CDR3 is TGTGCCATCCTCAAGGGGTATGGAAACACCATATATTTT.

The rearrangement joins TRBV7-2 to TRBJ1-2; 9 nucleotides align to TRBD1. This CDR3 contains 15 residues. V trimming: 2 bases; J trimming: 8 bases; junction bases outside the gene matches: 9. CDR1 is SGHTA and CDR2 is FQGNSA in the germline V gene. The DNA of the CDR3 is TGTGCCAGCAGCTTATTAGGGACAGGGATCGGCGGCTACACCTTC. Its translation: CASSLLGTGIGGYTF. The whole variable domain, remainder taken from reference TRBV7-2 and TRBJ1-2, is GAGVSQSPSNKVTEKGKDVELRCDPISGHTALYWYRQSLGQGLEFLIYFQGNSAPDKSGLPSDRFSAERTGGSVSTLTIQRTQQEDSAVYLCASSLLGTGIGGYTFGSGTRLTVV.

This clonotype was seen repeatedly, ten times or more. The genes are TRBV7-8 and TRBJ2-4; D unresolved. Trimming took 5 bases from V and 6 from J, leaving 8 bases between them. CDR3 length: 12 amino acids. The germline V gene has CDR1 SGHVS and CDR2 FQNEAQ. This CDR3 is CASSLTRNIQYF. CDR3 sequence (DNA): TGTGCCAGCAGCCTTACAAGAAACATTCAGTACTTC.

Many counts were recorded for this clonotype. J is TRBJ2-7 and V is TRBV4-3; D remains unclear. The length of the CDR3 is 14 residues. In germline, CDR1 is LGHNA, CDR2 YSLEER. Deletions cut 4 bases from V and 1 base from J, with 11 bases between. CDR3 sequence: CASSLSRLSYEQYF. In DNA, the CDR3 is TGCGCCAGCAGCCTAAGCAGGCTTTCCTACGAGCAGTACTTC.

This clonotype was observed many times. The gene calls are TRBV5-1 and TRBJ2-7, with D perhaps matching TRBD1 or TRBD2 (5 bases each). The CDR3 loop spans 14 amino acids. Germline V gene lookup returns CDR1 SGHRS and CDR2 YFSETQ. V lost 0 bases to trimming and J lost 7 bases, with 14 bases between them. The CDR3 sequence: CASSLGQPPGEQYF. CDR3 sequence (DNA): TGCGCCAGCAGCTTGGGACAGCCTCCGGGGGAGCAGTACTTC.

This clonotype was found many times. CDR3 nucleotide sequence: TGTGCCAGCAGCCACGCTGGACTAGCGGGAAGGAAGGAGACCCAGTACTTC. Encoded protein: CASSHAGLAGRKETQYF. The chain has TRBV3-1 and TRBJ2-5; 12 bases are shared with TRBD2. CDR3 size: 17 residues. Looked up from germline, CDR1 is LGHDT and CDR2 is YNNKEL (reference sequence). V trimming: 3 bases; J trimming: 5 bases; junction bases outside the gene matches: 10.

This clonotype was seen at least ten times. This chain uses TRBV9 with TRBJ2-7; tentative D call: TRBD1 (5 bases). Trimming left V 4 bases short and J 0 bases short, with 11 bases between. Germline V gene sequence: CDR1 SGDLS, CDR2 YYNGEE. The CDR3 consists of 14 residues. Here the CDR3 DNA reads TGTGCCAGCAGCATAGGGGATTTCTCCTACGAGCAGTACTTC. It encodes CASSIGDFSYEQYF. The full variable domain, completed using reference TRBV9 and TRBJ2-7, is DSGVTQTPKHLITATGQRVTLRCSPRSGDLSVYWYQQSLDQGLQFLIQYYNGEERAKGNILERFSAQQFPDLHSELNLSSLELGDSALYFCASSIGDFSYEQYFGPGTRLTVT.

There are many counts of this clonotype. The chain couples TRBV7-3 to TRBJ2-1; 10 nucleotides align to TRBD2. J gave up 5 bases and V 1 base, and 8 bases lay outside the gene matches. The CDR3 extends over 17 amino acids. The V gene's germline CDR1 is SGHTA and CDR2 FQGTGA. Written as DNA, the CDR3 is TGTGCCAGCAGCTTAAAGGGGTGGGGGACTAGCGACAATGAGCAGTTCTTC. Protein sequence: CASSLKGWGTSDNEQFF.

In the case of this clonotype: A much larger clonotype is one base distant, so this may be a read error. The CDR3 ends on some other residue instead of the conserved phenylalanine or tryptophan, so this is likely a read error. The chain combines TRBV7-8 with TRBJ1-1; unclear D gene. CDR1 SGHVS and CDR2 FQNEAQ come from the germline V gene. This CDR3 has 14 amino acids. V was clipped by 5 bases and J by 3 bases, with 13 bases between them. The CDR3 bases are TGTGCCAGCAGCCCATACGTAAGGGACACTGAAGCTTTCTAT. It encodes CASSPYVRDTEAFY.

This clonotype came up many times. The chain is built from TRBV7-3 and TRBJ2-3; TRBD1 agrees at 7 bases. Germline trimming cut 5 bases from V and 2 bases from J; bases unmatched to any gene: 4. CDR1 is SGHTA, CDR2 FQGTGA, per germline. The CDR3 covers 14 residues. CDR3 protein: CASSRDSFTDTQYF. Written as DNA, the CDR3 is TGTGCCAGCAGCCGGGACAGTTTCACAGATACGCAGTATTTT.

This clonotype has at least ten counts. This rearrangement joins TRBV12-3 or TRBV12-4 to TRBJ1-2; D call uncertain. The V and J ends lost 10 bases and 2 bases respectively, with 17 bases between them. The CDR3 is made up of 14 amino acids. CDR3 loop: CATSSRAANYGYTF. The DNA for the CDR3 is TGTGCCACCTCCTCAAGGGCAGCCAACTATGGCTACACCTTC.

In this sample, this clonotype turned up many times. The V call is TRBV20-1, the J call TRBJ2-7; maybe TRBD2 (6 bases). Germline V gene sequence: CDR1 DFQATT, CDR2 SNEGSKA (reference sequence). CDR3 length equals 14 residues. Trimming left V 3 bases short and J 1 base short, with 13 bases between. The CDR3 DNA reads as TGCAGTGCTAGTTCTGCGGGACCGTCCTACGAGCAGTACTTC. It codes for CSASSAGPSYEQYF.

This clonotype was seen at least ten times. This chain joins TRBV6-7 and TRBJ2-1; D remains unclear. TRBV6-7 is flagged as an ORF with uncertain function. V shed 6 bases and J shed 3 bases, with 18 bases lying between them. The CDR3 runs 16 residues. The CDR3 DNA sequence: TGTGCCAGCAGGCGTAAAAGGAGAGTCATCTACAATGAGCAGTTCTTC. Encoded protein: CASRRKRRVIYNEQFF.

There are many counts of this clonotype. The rearrangement joins TRBV20-1 to TRBJ1-1, with D tentatively TRBD1 (6 bases). Germline V CDR1 and CDR2: DFQATT, SNEGSKA (reference sequence). CDR3 length equals 15 residues. V dropped 1 base and J dropped 0 bases, with 12 bases sitting between them. The CDR3 DNA reads TGCAGTGCTAGAGGCAGAGGGGGGATGAACACTGAAGCTTTCTTT. This sequence encodes CSARGRGGMNTEAFF.

This clonotype was seen a handful of times. The genes are TRBV18 and TRBJ2-7, with 7 bases lining up with TRBD2. The CDR3 length is 14 residues. Per the germline V gene, CDR1 is KGHSH and CDR2 is LQKENI. Trimming took 4 bases from V and 4 from J; bases not matched to a gene: 7. CDR3 DNA: TGTGCCAGCTCACATGAACTAGCGCATTACGAGCAGTACTTC. As protein: CASSHELAHYEQYF.

This clonotype appeared many times. J is TRBJ2-1 and V is TRBV5-4; TRBD1 aligns across 9 bases. Germline lookup yields CDR1 SGHNT and CDR2 YYREEE (reference sequence). This CDR3 spans 14 amino acids. V dropped 3 bases and J dropped 11; count of bases not matched to a gene: 9. In nucleotides, the CDR3 is TGTGCCAGCAGCTCGCCGGGACAGGGAAATAAGCAGTTCTTC. Translation gives CASSSPGQGNKQFF.

This clonotype appeared many times. The chain employs TRBV28 and TRBJ2-7; TRBD1 aligns across 7 bases. Unmatched junction bases numbered 6, after V lost 8 bases and J lost 2 bases. CDR3 length: 13 amino acids. Germline V gene data show CDR1 as MDHEN and CDR2 as SYDVKM. This CDR3 reads CASDGQEPYEQYF. The CDR3 DNA follows: TGTGCCAGCGATGGACAGGAACCCTACGAGCAGTACTTC.

V is TRBV18 and J is TRBJ2-5; 9 bases align to TRBD1. The CDR3 has 14 amino acids. V gave up 5 bases and J gave up 3 bases; unmatched junction bases: 4. Germline assignment: CDR1 KGHSH and CDR2 LQKENI. The CDR3 loop is CASSSGTGKETQYF. The CDR3, as DNA: TGTGCCAGCTCATCAGGGACAGGGAAAGAGACCCAGTACTTC.